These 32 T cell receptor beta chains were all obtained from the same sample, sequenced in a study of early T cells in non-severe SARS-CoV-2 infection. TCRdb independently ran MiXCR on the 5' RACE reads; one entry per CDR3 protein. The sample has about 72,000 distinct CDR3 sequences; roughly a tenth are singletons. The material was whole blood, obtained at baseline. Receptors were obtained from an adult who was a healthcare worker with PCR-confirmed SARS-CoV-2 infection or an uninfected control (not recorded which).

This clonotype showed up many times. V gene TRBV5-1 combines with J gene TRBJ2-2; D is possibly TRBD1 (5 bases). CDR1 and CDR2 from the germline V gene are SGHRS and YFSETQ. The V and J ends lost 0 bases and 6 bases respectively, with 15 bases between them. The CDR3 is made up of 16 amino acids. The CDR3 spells CASSLAQGLGAGELFF. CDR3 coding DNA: TGCGCCAGCAGCTTGGCTCAGGGATTGGGCGCCGGGGAGCTGTTTTTT.

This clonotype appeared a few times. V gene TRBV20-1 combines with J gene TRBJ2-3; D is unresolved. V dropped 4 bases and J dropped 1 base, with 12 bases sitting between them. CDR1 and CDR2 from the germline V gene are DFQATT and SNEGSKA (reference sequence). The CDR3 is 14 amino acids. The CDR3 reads CSANRRPGTDTQYF. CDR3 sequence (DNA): TGCAGTGCTAACCGGCGGCCGGGCACAGATACGCAGTATTTT.

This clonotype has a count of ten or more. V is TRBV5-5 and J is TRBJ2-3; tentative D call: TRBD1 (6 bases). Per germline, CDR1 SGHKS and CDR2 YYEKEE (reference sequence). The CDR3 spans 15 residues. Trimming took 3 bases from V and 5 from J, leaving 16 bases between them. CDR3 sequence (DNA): TGTGCCAGCAGCTCCCAGCAGGGGTTAGGAGATACGCAGTATTTT. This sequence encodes CASSSQQGLGDTQYF.

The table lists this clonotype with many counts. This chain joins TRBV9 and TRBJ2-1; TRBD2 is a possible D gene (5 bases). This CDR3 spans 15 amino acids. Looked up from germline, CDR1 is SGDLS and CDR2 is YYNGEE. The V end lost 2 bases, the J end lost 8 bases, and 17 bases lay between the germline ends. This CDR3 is CASSVGVKEFDEQFF. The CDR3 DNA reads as TGTGCCAGCAGCGTCGGGGTAAAGGAATTCGATGAGCAGTTCTTC.

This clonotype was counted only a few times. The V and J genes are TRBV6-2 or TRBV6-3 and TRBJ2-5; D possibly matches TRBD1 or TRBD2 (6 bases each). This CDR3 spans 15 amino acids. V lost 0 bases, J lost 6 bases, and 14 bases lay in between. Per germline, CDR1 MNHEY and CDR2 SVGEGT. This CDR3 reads CASSYSEGVAKTQYF. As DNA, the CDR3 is TGTGCCAGCAGTTACTCGGAGGGGGTGGCGAAGACCCAGTACTTC.

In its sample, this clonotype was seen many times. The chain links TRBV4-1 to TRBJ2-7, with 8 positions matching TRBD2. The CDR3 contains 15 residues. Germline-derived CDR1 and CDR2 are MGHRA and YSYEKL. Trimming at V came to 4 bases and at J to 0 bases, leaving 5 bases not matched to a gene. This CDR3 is CASSPLRGASYEQYF. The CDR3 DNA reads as TGCGCCAGCAGCCCTCTGCGGGGGGCCTCCTACGAGCAGTACTTC.

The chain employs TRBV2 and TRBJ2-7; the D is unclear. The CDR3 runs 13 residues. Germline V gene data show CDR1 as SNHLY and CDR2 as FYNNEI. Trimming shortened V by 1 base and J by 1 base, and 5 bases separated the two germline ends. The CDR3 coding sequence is TGTGCCAGCAGTGAAGGCACTTCCTACGAGCAGTACTTC. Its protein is CASSEGTSYEQYF.

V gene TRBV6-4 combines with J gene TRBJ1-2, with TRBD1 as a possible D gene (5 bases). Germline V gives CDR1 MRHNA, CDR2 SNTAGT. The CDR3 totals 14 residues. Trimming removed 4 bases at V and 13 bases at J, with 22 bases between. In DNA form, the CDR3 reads TGTGCCAGCAGTGGCGGCGGAGGGGCCTTAAGGCTCACCTTC. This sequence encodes CASSGGGGALRLTF.

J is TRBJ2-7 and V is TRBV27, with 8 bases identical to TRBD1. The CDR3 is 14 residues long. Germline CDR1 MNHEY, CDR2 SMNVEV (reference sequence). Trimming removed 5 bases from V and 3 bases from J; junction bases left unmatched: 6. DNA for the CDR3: TGTGCCAGCAGTCCCGACAGGGGCTACTACGAGCAGTACTTC. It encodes CASSPDRGYYEQYF.

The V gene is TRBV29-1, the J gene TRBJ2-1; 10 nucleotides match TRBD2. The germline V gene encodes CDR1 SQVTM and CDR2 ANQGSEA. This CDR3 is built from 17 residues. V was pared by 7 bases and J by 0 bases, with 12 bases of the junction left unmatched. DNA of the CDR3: TGCAGCGCCCGTCCGTCGCGACTAGCGGGCTCCTACAATGAGCAGTTCTTC. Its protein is CSARPSRLAGSYNEQFF.

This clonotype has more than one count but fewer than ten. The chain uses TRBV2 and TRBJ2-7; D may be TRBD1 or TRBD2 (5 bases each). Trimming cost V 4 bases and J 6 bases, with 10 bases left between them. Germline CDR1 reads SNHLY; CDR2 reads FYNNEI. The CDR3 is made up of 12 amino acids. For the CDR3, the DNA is TGTGCCAGCAGTGGTCAGGGACGCGAGCAGTACTTC. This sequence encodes CASSGQGREQYF. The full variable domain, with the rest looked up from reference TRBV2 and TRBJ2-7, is EPEVTQTPSHQVTQMGQEVILRCVPISNHLYFYWYRQILGQKVEFLVSFYNNEISEKSEIFDDQFSVERPDGSNFTLKIRSTKLEDSAMYFCASSGQGREQYFGPGTRLTVT.

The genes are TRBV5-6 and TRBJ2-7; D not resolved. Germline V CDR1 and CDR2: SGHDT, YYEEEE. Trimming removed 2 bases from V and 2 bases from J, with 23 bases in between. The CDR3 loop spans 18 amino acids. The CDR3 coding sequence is TGTGCCAGCAGCTTTGGCGCTGGGTTCGTCATCCTTACCTACGAGCAGTACTTC. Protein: CASSFGAGFVILTYEQYF.

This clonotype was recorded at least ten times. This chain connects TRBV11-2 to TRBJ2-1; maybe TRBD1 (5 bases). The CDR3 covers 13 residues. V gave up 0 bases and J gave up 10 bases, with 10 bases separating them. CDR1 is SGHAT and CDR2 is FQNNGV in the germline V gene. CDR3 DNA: TGTGCCAGCAGCTTAGATGTCCAGGGAGAGCAGTTCTTC. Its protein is CASSLDVQGEQFF.

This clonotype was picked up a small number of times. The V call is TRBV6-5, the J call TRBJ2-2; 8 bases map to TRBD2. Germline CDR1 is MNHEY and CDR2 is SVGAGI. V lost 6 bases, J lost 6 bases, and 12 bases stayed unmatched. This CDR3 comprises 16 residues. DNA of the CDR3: TGTGCCAGCAGCGCGGGGGGTCTCCCCGTCCCCGGGGAGCTGTTTTTT. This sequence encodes CASSAGGLPVPGELFF.

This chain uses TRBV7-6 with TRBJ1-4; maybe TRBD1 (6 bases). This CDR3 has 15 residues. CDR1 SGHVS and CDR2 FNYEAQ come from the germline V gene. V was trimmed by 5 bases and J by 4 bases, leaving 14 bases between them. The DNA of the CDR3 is TGTGCCAGCAGCCGACAGACAGGACTTAATGAAAAACTGTTTTTT. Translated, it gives CASSRQTGLNEKLFF.

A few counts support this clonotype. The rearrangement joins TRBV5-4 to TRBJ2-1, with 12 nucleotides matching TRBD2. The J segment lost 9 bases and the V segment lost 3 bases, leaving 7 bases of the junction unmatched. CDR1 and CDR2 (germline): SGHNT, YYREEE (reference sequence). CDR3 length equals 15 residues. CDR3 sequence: CASSSSGGAFGEQFF. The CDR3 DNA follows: TGTGCCAGCAGCTCTAGCGGGGGGGCCTTCGGTGAGCAGTTCTTC.

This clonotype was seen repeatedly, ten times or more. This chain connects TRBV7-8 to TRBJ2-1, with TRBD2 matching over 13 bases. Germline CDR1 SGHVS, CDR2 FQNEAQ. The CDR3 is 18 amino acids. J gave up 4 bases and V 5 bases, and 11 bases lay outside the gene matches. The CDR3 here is CASSPGLAGAPTYNEQFF. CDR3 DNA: TGTGCCAGCAGCCCAGGACTAGCGGGGGCGCCTACATACAATGAGCAGTTCTTC.

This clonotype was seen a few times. The CDR3 DNA sequence: TGTGCCAGCAGCTTTTCGGGGCTTGATGGCTACACCTTC. It translates to CASSFSGLDGYTF. V and J are TRBV7-2 and TRBJ1-2; tentatively, D is TRBD1 (5 bases). The CDR3 contains 13 residues. Trimming removed 3 bases at V and 6 bases at J, with 11 bases between. Germline assignment: CDR1 SGHTA and CDR2 FQGNSA.

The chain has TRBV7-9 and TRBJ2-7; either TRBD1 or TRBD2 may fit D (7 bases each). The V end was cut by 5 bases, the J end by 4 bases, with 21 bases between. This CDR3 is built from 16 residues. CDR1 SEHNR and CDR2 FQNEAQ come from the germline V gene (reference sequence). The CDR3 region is CASSTIQGREFYEQYF. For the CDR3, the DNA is TGTGCCAGCAGCACGATACAGGGGAGGGAATTTTACGAGCAGTACTTC.

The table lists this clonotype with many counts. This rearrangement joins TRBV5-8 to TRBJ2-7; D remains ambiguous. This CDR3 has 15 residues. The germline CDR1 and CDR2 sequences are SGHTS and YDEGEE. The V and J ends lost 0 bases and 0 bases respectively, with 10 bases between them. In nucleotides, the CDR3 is TGTGCCAGCAGCTTGGAAGGGCTGAGCTCCTACGAGCAGTACTTC. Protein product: CASSLEGLSSYEQYF. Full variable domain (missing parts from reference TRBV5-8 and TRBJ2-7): EAGVTQSPTHLIKTRGQQATLRCSPISGHTSVYWYQQALGLGLQFLLWYDEGEERNRGNFPPRFSGRQFPNYSSELNVNALELEDSALYLCASSLEGLSSYEQYFGPGTRLTVT.

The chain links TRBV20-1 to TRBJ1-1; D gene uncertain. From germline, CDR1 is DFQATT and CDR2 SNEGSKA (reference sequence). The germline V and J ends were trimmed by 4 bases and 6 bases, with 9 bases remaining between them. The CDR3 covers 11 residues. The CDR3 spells CSATKSAEAFF. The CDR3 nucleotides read TGCAGTGCTACAAAGAGCGCTGAAGCTTTCTTT.

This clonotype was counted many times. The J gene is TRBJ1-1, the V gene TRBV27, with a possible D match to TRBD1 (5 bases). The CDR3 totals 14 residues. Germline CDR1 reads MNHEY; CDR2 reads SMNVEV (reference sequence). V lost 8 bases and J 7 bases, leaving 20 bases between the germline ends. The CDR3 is CASATQDRRNEAFF. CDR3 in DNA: TGTGCCAGCGCCACCCAAGACAGACGGAATGAAGCTTTCTTT.

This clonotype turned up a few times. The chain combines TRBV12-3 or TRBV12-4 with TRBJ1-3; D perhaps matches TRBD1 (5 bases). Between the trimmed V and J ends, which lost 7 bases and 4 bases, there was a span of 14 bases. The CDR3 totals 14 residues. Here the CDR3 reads CASTLYGGGNTIYF. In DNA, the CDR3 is TGTGCCAGCACCCTGTATGGGGGGGGAAACACCATATATTTT.

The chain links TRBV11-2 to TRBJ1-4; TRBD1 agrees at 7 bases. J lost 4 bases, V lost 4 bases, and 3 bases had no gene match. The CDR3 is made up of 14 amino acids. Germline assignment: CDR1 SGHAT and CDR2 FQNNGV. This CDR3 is CASSSDRVNEKLFF. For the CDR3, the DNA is TGTGCCAGCAGCTCTGACAGGGTTAATGAAAAACTGTTTTTT. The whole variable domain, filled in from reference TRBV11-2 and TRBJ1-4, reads EAGVAQSPRYKIIEKRQSVAFWCNPISGHATLYWYQQILGQGPKLLIQFQNNGVVDDSQLPKDRFSAERLKGVDSTLKIQPAKLEDSAVYLCASSSDRVNEKLFFGSGTQLSVL.

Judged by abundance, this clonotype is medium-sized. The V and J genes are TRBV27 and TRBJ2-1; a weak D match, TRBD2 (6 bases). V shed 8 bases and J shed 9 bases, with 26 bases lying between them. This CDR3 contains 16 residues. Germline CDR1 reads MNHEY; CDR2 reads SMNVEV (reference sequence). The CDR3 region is CASRETWTNGNGEQFF. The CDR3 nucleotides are TGTGCCAGCCGGGAGACCTGGACGAATGGCAATGGTGAGCAGTTCTTC.

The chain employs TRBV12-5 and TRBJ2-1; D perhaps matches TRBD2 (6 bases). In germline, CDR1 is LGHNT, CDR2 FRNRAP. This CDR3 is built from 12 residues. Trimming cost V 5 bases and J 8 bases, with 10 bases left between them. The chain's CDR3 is CASGLRGYEQFF. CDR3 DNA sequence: TGTGCTAGTGGTCTTCGGGGGTATGAGCAGTTCTTC.

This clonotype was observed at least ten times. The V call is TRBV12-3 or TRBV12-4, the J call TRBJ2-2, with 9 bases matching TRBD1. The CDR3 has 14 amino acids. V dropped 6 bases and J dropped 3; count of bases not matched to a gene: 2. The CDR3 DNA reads TGTGCCAGCAGGGGGACAGGGTACACCGGGGAGCTGTTTTTT. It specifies CASRGTGYTGELFF.

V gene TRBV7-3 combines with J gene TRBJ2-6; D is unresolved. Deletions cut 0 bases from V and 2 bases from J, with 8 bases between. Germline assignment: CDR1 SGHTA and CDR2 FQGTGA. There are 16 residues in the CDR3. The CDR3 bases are TGTGCCAGCAGCTTAACCCCCACAACTGGGGCCAACGTCCTGACTTTC. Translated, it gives CASSLTPTTGANVLTF.

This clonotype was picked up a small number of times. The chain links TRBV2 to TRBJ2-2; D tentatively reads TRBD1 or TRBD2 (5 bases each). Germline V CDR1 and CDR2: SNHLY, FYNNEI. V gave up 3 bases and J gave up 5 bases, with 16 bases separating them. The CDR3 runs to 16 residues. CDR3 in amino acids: CASSDSGRRTTGELFF. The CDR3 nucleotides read TGTGCCAGCAGTGATTCGGGACGGAGGACGACCGGGGAGCTGTTTTTT. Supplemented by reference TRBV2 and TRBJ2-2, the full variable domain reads EPEVTQTPSHQVTQMGQEVILRCVPISNHLYFYWYRQILGQKVEFLVSFYNNEISEKSEIFDDQFSVERPDGSNFTLKIRSTKLEDSAMYFCASSDSGRRTTGELFFGEGSRLTVL.

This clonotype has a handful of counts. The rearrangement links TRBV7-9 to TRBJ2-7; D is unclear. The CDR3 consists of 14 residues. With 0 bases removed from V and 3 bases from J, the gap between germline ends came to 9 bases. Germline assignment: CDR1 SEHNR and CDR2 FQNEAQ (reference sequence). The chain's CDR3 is CASSLAEAIYEQYF. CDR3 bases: TGTGCCAGCAGCTTAGCCGAAGCTATCTACGAGCAGTACTTC. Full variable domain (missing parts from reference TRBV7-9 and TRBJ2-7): DTGVSQNPRHKITKRGQNVTFRCDPISEHNRLYWYRQTLGQGPEFLTYFQNEAQLEKSRLLSDRFSAERPKGSFSTLEIQRTEQGDSAMYLCASSLAEAIYEQYFGPGTRLTVT.

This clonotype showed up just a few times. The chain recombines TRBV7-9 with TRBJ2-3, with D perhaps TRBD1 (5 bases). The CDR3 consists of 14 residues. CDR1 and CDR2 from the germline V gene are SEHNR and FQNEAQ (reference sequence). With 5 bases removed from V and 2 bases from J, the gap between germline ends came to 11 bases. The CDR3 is CASSPRQNTDTQYF. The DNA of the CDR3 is TGTGCCAGCAGCCCGCGACAGAACACAGATACGCAGTATTTT.

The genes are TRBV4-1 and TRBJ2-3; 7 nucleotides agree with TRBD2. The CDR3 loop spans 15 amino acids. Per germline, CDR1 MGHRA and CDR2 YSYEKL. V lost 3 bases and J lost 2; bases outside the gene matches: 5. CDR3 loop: CASSQRDYDTDTQYF. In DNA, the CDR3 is TGCGCCAGCAGCCAGAGGGACTACGACACAGATACGCAGTATTTT.